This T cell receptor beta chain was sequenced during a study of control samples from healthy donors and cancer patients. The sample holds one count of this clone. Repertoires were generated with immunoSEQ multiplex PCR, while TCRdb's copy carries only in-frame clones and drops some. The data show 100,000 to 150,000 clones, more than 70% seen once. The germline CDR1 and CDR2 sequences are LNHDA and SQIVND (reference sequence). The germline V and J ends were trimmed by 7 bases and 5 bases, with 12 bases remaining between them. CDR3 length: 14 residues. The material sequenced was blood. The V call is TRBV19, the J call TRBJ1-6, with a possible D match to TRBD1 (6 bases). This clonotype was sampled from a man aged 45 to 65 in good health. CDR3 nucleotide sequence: TGTGCCAGTACCCCAGGGGCGGATAATTCACCCCTCCACTTT. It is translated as CASTPGADNSPLHF.